A single sample is the source of the 14 T cell receptor beta chains below, sequenced in a study of cytomegalovirus exposure and HLA in healthy donors. A multiplex PCR was run with 60 Vbeta primers and 13 Jbeta primers. The repertoire was sequenced with immunoSEQ multiplex PCR; TCRdb's copy has only in-frame clones and lacks some. The sample carries roughly 97,000 clones, over 8% recorded once. Sequencing used PBMCs. Every receptor here comes from a man aged 45 to 65 in good health and CMV-seropositive.

CDR3 DNA sequence: TGTGCCAGCAGCCAAGATACAGGGTTTTCTAACGAGCAGTACTTC. Its translation: CASSQDTGFSNEQYF. This chain uses TRBV4-2 with TRBJ2-7, with D tentatively TRBD1 (6 bases). Deletions cut 0 bases from V and 5 bases from J, with 14 bases between. This CDR3 contains 15 residues. Per the germline V gene, CDR1 is LGHNA and CDR2 is YNFKEQ.

This clone was seen a few times. V is TRBV5-6 and J is TRBJ1-1; 8 bases are shared with TRBD1. Germline V gene lookup returns CDR1 SGHDT and CDR2 YYEEEE. CDR3 length equals 16 residues. V lost 2 bases and J lost 0; bases outside the gene matches: 6. CDR3 nucleotide sequence: TGTGCCAGCAGCTTCACAGGGGGTAAGATGAACACTGAAGCTTTCTTT. Amino acid sequence: CASSFTGGKMNTEAFF.

In this sample, this clone turned up once. CDR3 protein: CASGPGTLKGERNYGYTF. The CDR3 coding sequence is TGTGCCAGCGGCCCCGGAACCCTCAAGGGGGAACGCAACTATGGCTACACCTTC. V gene TRBV7-8 combines with J gene TRBJ1-2; possibly TRBD1 for D (6 bases). Trimming pared 8 bases from V and 2 bases from J, leaving 27 bases between. Germline CDR1 and CDR2: SGHVS and FQNEAQ. The CDR3 is made up of 18 amino acids.

This clone was seen a few times. The chain has TRBV7-9 and TRBJ2-7; 8 positions match TRBD1. Trimming at V came to 5 bases and at J to 6 bases, leaving 6 bases not matched to a gene. CDR3 length: 13 residues. CDR1 and CDR2 from the germline V gene are SEHNR and FQNEAQ (reference sequence). In DNA form, the CDR3 reads TGTGCCAGCAGCCGGACAGGGTCAGTCGAGCAGTACTTC. Amino acid sequence: CASSRTGSVEQYF.

This chain links TRBV30 with TRBJ2-7; 7 positions agree with TRBD1. This CDR3 region has 14 residues. In germline, CDR1 is GTSNPN, CDR2 SVGIG (reference sequence). V lost 2 bases to trimming and J lost 4 bases; unmatched junction nucleotides: 8. This chain's CDR3 is CAWSTGDPPYEQYF. The CDR3 DNA sequence: TGTGCCTGGAGTACAGGGGATCCTCCTTACGAGCAGTACTTC.

This clone was counted only a few times. The chain is built from TRBV12-5 and TRBJ2-1; a weak D match, TRBD2 (6 bases). CDR3 length: 16 residues. Trimming stripped 6 bases from V and 6 bases from J, with 21 bases between. From germline, CDR1 is LGHNT and CDR2 FRNRAP. The CDR3 DNA is TGTGCTAGTGGGCTAGGGGTCGCGGGAAGGGGCAATGAGCAGTTCTTC. Translating it yields CASGLGVAGRGNEQFF.

The chain couples TRBV4-3 to TRBJ2-7; TRBD1 agrees at 11 bases. This CDR3 has 16 residues. V shed 1 base and J 3 bases; nucleotides not matched to a gene: 5. CDR1 LGHNA and CDR2 YSLEER come from the germline V gene. CDR3 residues: CASSQGPGTGGYEQYF. The DNA of the CDR3 is TGCGCCAGCAGCCAAGGTCCCGGGACAGGGGGCTACGAGCAGTACTTC.

This clone showed up just a few times. V usage is TRBV30 and J usage is TRBJ1-2, with 10 bases identical to TRBD1. CDR3 length: 18 residues. The trim removed 2 bases at V and 5 bases at J, leaving 17 bases unmatched. In germline, CDR1 is GTSNPN, CDR2 SVGIG (reference sequence). The CDR3 sequence: CAWSIPGMTGGKRYGYTF. CDR3 sequence (DNA): TGTGCCTGGAGTATCCCAGGCATGACAGGGGGCAAACGGTATGGCTACACCTTC.

The chain employs TRBV7-3 and TRBJ2-2; D may be TRBD2 (6 bases). The CDR3 runs to 17 residues. Germline loops: CDR1 SGHTA, CDR2 FQGTGA. Trimming removed 0 bases at V and 4 bases at J, with 15 bases between. The CDR3 is CASSLTVGAGRTGELFF. The CDR3 DNA follows: TGTGCCAGCAGCTTAACGGTGGGAGCGGGCCGCACCGGGGAGCTGTTTTTT.

The genes are TRBV7-2 and TRBJ2-5; TRBD2 is a possible D gene (5 bases). The V end was cut by 5 bases, the J end by 1 base, with 14 bases between. Germline assignment: CDR1 SGHTA and CDR2 FQGNSA. CDR3 size: 15 residues. CDR3 sequence (DNA): TGTGCCAGCAGCCTTGTCGGGGTGCCCCAAGAGACCCAGTACTTC. Encoded protein: CASSLVGVPQETQYF.

This clone was picked up a small number of times. The chain carries TRBV5-1 and TRBJ1-1; a possible D gene is TRBD1 (6 bases). There are 14 residues in the CDR3. V lost 6 bases, J lost 0 bases, and 12 bases lay in between. Germline V gene lookup returns CDR1 SGHRS and CDR2 YFSETQ. The CDR3 loop is CASTPDRMNTEAFF. CDR3 nucleotide sequence: TGCGCCAGCACCCCCGACAGGATGAACACTGAAGCTTTCTTT.

The rearrangement links TRBV5-1 to TRBJ2-1; D perhaps matches TRBD1 (6 bases). CDR3 length: 18 amino acids. Germline V CDR1 and CDR2: SGHRS, YFSETQ. Trimming stripped 1 base from V and 4 bases from J, with 21 bases between. CDR3 DNA sequence: TGCGCCAGCAGCTTGCAGTCCGTGGGGGCCTGGACGTACAATGAGCAGTTCTTC. This gives the protein CASSLQSVGAWTYNEQFF.

The genes are TRBV6-5 and TRBJ2-5; no reliable D call. The J call may be in error: the DNA end matches TRBJ2-7 better. The germline gives CDR1 MNHEY, CDR2 SVGAGI. The CDR3 consists of 13 residues. The CDR3 bases are TGTGCCAGCAGTTACAGTCGAGGTTACGAGCAGTACTTC. Its translation is CASSYSRGYEQYF.

V gene TRBV19 combines with J gene TRBJ2-7; 12 nucleotides line up with TRBD2. CDR1 is LNHDA, CDR2 SQIVND, per germline (reference sequence). The CDR3 extends over 16 amino acids. The V and J ends lost 6 bases and 2 bases, in that order; junction bases with no gene match: 8. Here the CDR3 reads CASRVGTSGPPYEQYF. The CDR3 DNA follows: TGTGCCAGTAGAGTTGGGACTAGCGGGCCCCCCTACGAGCAGTACTTC.